Listed below are T cell receptor beta chains from one sample, sequenced in a study of T cells in Graves' hyperthyroidism and ophthalmopathy. TCRdb re-analysed the multiplex PCR reads in MiXCR, keeping a single row per CDR3 protein. The sample lists some 350,000 distinct CDR3 sequences, 25% seen once, with around 70% in the top ten. The specimen sequenced was blood. These receptor sequences come from a man in his fifties or sixties with Graves' hyperthyroidism. Both conserved end residues are part of each CDR3. The D gene is left open where the match is weak. Expanded clones are given a class, and other clones once, few, many or no size at all.

>TRBV3-1|NA|NA|TRBJ1-4
CASSRETGRNEKLFF
TGTGCCAGCAGCCGAGAGACAGGTCGTAATGAAAAACTGTTTTTT
>TRBV5-1|NA|many|TRBJ1-1
CASSLQPTYTEAFF
TGCGCCAGCAGCTTGCAACCTACGTACACTGAAGCTTTCTTT
>TRBV19|NA|few|TRBJ1-6
CASSVPGRGPSPLHF
TGTGCCAGTAGTGTTCCGGGACGGGGACCTTCACCCCTCCACTTT
>TRBV20-1|TRBD2|NA|TRBJ2-7
CSASGTRYEQYF
TGCAGTGCTTCCGGGACTAGATACGAGCAGTACTTC
>TRBV3-1|NA|NA|TRBJ1-5
CASSQGYRARQPQHF
TGTGCCAGCAGCCAGGGTTACAGGGCCCGCCAGCCCCAGCATTTT
>TRBV6-1|NA|NA|TRBJ1-1
CATTEGNTEAFF
TGTGCCACTACAGAGGGGAACACTGAAGCTTTCTTT
>TRBV7-9|NA|few|TRBJ2-1
CASSLVIDTRDNEQFF
TGTGCCAGCAGCTTAGTCATCGACACCAGAGACAATGAGCAGTTCTTC
>TRBV11-3|NA|many|TRBJ2-5
CASSLYRSGTQYF
TGTGCCAGCAGCTTATACAGGAGTGGGACCCAGTACTTC
>TRBV20-1|NA|NA|TRBJ2-5
CSARVGSSQETQYF
TGCAGTGCTAGAGTCGGGAGTTCCCAAGAGACCCAGTACTTC
>TRBV18|NA|NA|TRBJ1-1
CASSAGTLSNTEAFF
TGTGCCAGCTCAGCCGGGACCCTCAGTAACACTGAAGCTTTCTTT
>TRBV7-2|NA|many|TRBJ2-7
CASSLVLGATYEQYF
TGTGCCAGCAGCTTAGTTCTGGGGGCAACCTACGAGCAGTACTTC
>TRBV19|NA|NA|TRBJ2-7
CASSNALSYEQYF
TGTGCCAGTAGTAACGCACTTTCCTACGAGCAGTACTTC
>TRBV20-1|NA|NA|TRBJ1-2
CSAREGLRDYGYTF
TGCAGTGCTAGGGAGGGCCTCCGAGACTATGGCTACACCTTC
>TRBV2|NA|few|TRBJ2-1
CASSVAGHEQFF
TGTGCCAGCAGTGTGGCGGGCCATGAGCAGTTCTTC
>TRBV24-1|NA|few|TRBJ2-3
CATSDRTMTDTQYF
TGTGCCACCAGTGACAGGACAATGACAGATACGCAGTATTTT
>TRBV9|NA|NA|TRBJ2-5
CASSAEGETQYF
TGTGCCAGCAGCGCGGAAGGGGAGACCCAGTACTTC
>TRBV3-1|NA|many|TRBJ1-1
CASSQNWAGDTEAFF
TGTGCCAGCAGCCAAAATTGGGCAGGGGACACTGAAGCTTTCTTT
>TRBV25-1|TRBD1|NA|TRBJ2-5
CASKNNPGQGEETQYF
TGTGCCAGCAAGAACAACCCGGGACAGGGGGAAGAGACCCAGTACTTC
>TRBV10-2|NA|few|TRBJ2-5
CASSEIGSGRYQETQYF
TGCGCCAGCAGTGAGATAGGGAGCGGGCGTTACCAAGAGACCCAGTACTTC
>TRBV6-1|TRBD1|NA|TRBJ2-6
CASSGGQGATGANVLTF
TGTGCCAGCAGTGGGGGACAGGGGGCTACAGGGGCCAACGTCCTGACTTTC
>TRBV5-1|NA|many|TRBJ1-2
CASSLDSGVGGYTF
TGCGCCAGCAGCTTGGATTCAGGAGTTGGTGGCTACACCTTC
>TRBV12-3/TRBV12-4|NA|many|TRBJ1-1
CASKRRGDTEAFF
TGTGCCAGCAAAAGAAGGGGGGACACTGAAGCTTTCTTT
>TRBV12-3/TRBV12-4|TRBD2|NA|TRBJ2-3
CASSAGTSGLEGTDTQYF
TGTGCCAGCAGTGCCGGGACTAGCGGGCTTGAAGGCACAGATACGCAGTATTTT
>TRBV29-1|NA|NA|TRBJ2-3
CSVELTDTQYF
TGCAGCGTTGAACTGACAGATACGCAGTATTTT
>TRBV15|NA|NA|TRBJ2-3
CATSTTGRTDTQYF
TGTGCCACCAGCACGACAGGGAGGACAGATACGCAGTATTTT
>TRBV12-3/TRBV12-4|NA|NA|TRBJ2-1
CASSLRTGPNEQFF
TGTGCCAGCAGTCTTAGGACTGGGCCCAATGAGCAGTTCTTC
>TRBV27|TRBD2|NA|TRBJ2-1
CASRDSGGNLNEQFF
TGTGCCAGCCGGGATTCGGGGGGAAACCTCAATGAGCAGTTCTTC
>TRBV19|NA|NA|TRBJ1-1
CASSMGAHGRVAFF
TGTGCCAGTAGTATGGGGGCCCACGGGAGGGTCGCTTTCTTT
>TRBV29-1|NA|NA|TRBJ2-5
CSGGAETQYF
TGCAGTGGGGGGGCGGAGACCCAGTACTTC
>TRBV27|NA|NA|TRBJ1-5
CASSLRGSNQPQHF
TGTGCCAGCAGTTTAAGGGGAAGCAATCAGCCCCAGCATTTT
>TRBV7-8|NA|NA|TRBJ2-3
CASSRETRGGTDTQYF
TGTGCCAGCAGTAGAGAGACTAGAGGGGGCACAGATACGCAGTATTTT
>TRBV9|TRBD2|NA|TRBJ2-7
CASSVGTSASHEQYF
TGTGCCAGCAGCGTCGGAACTAGCGCCTCCCACGAGCAGTACTTC
>TRBV5-1|TRBD1|many|TRBJ2-3
CASSLSPDRVADTQYF
TGCGCCAGCAGCTTGTCCCCGGACAGGGTGGCAGATACGCAGTATTTT
>TRBV29-1|NA|few|TRBJ2-1
CSVVGIDEQFF
TGCAGCGTTGTAGGGATAGATGAGCAGTTCTTC
>TRBV10-3|TRBD1|NA|TRBJ1-2
CAISRPTGQGLGYTF
TGTGCCATCAGCAGACCCACGGGACAGGGGTTAGGCTACACCTTC
>TRBV6-1|NA|few|TRBJ1-5
CASRMGAGTRPQHF
TGTGCCAGCAGAATGGGGGCCGGGACCCGACCACAGCATTTT
>TRBV7-2|TRBD2|NA|TRBJ2-7
CASSLGAGERDEQYF
TGTGCCAGCAGCTTGGGAGCGGGAGAACGCGACGAGCAGTACTTC
>TRBV24-1|TRBD2|few|TRBJ2-3
CATRASGREGTQYF
TGTGCCACCAGAGCTAGCGGGAGAGAGGGTACGCAGTATTTT
>TRBV7-9|NA|many|TRBJ2-7
CASSLSLGERSYEQYF
TGTGCCAGCAGCTTATCATTGGGGGAAAGGAGCTACGAGCAGTACTTC
>TRBV30|NA|NA|TRBJ1-1
CAWSVTVEAFF
TGTGCCTGGAGTGTAACGGTTGAAGCTTTCTTT
>TRBV5-4|NA|NA|TRBJ1-1
CASSLRQMNTEAFF
TGTGCCAGCAGCTTGCGTCAGATGAACACTGAAGCTTTCTTT
>TRBV28|NA|many|TRBJ1-1
CASIETNTEAFF
TGTGCCAGCATCGAAACGAACACTGAAGCTTTCTTT
>TRBV14|NA|many|TRBJ2-1
CASSLSRARVNNEQFF
TGTGCCAGCAGCCTCTCGCGGGCTAGAGTGAACAATGAGCAGTTCTTC
>TRBV9|TRBD1|NA|TRBJ2-7
CASSYRTGTAYEQYF
TGTGCCAGCAGCTATAGGACAGGGACGGCCTACGAGCAGTACTTC
>TRBV3-1|TRBD1|many|TRBJ1-1
CASSRGTGFTEAFF
TGTGCCAGCAGCCGAGGGACAGGGTTCACTGAAGCTTTCTTT
>TRBV7-8|NA|few|TRBJ1-2
CASSLAGFNYGYTF
TGTGCCAGCAGCTTAGCAGGGTTTAACTATGGCTACACCTTC
>TRBV27|TRBD2|many|TRBJ2-3
CASSFRLATADTQYF
TGTGCCAGCAGTTTTCGACTAGCCACCGCAGATACGCAGTATTTT
>TRBV20-1|TRBD2|NA|TRBJ2-3
CSARGLAGVGTQYF
TGCAGTGCTAGAGGCCTAGCGGGAGTAGGTACGCAGTATTTT
>TRBV10-2|NA|NA|TRBJ2-7
CASMGDKSDEQYF
TGCGCCAGCATGGGGGATAAGAGCGACGAGCAGTACTTC
>TRBV18|NA|NA|TRBJ2-7
CASSPPSGHYEQYF
TGTGCCAGCTCACCACCCTCGGGACACTACGAGCAGTACTTC
>TRBV12-3/TRBV12-4|NA|NA|TRBJ1-3
CASSLNRVGNTIYF
TGTGCCAGCAGTTTGAACAGGGTTGGAAACACCATATATTTT
>TRBV2|TRBD1|few|TRBJ2-7
CASKLPGTGGTYEQYF
TGTGCCAGCAAATTGCCCGGGACAGGGGGAACGTACGAGCAGTACTTC
>TRBV6-1|NA|NA|TRBJ2-3
CASSGSHSRTDTQYF
TGTGCCAGCAGTGGCAGCCATTCCCGCACAGATACGCAGTATTTT